The 5 T cell receptor beta chains below were found in one sample sequenced in a study of blood T cell repertoires in COVID-19. The data were produced by immunoSEQ multiplex PCR, yet TCRdb's version contains in-frame clones alone and is incomplete. Seen here are fewer than 250,000 clones, approximately 85% observed once, and the top ten hold 5.5% to 6.5%. The specimen sequenced was peripheral blood. These TCRs come from a woman at least 80 years old with COVID-19, enrolled during active disease.

The chain recombines TRBV6-6 with TRBJ1-1, with 8 bases that match TRBD1. The CDR3 spans 11 residues. V was pared by 6 bases and J by 10 bases, with 4 bases of the junction left unmatched. CDR1 and CDR2 from the germline V gene are MNHNY and SVGAGI (reference sequence). CDR3 amino acids: CASSPDRVAFF. The CDR3 DNA follows: TGTGCCAGCAGCCCGGACAGGGTAGCTTTCTTT.

The chain carries TRBV19 and TRBJ2-1, with a weak D call TRBD2 (6 bases). Germline V gives CDR1 LNHDA, CDR2 SQIVND (reference sequence). Trimming cost V 9 bases and J 2 bases, with 26 bases left between them. This CDR3 is 18 amino acids long. DNA of the CDR3: TGTGCCAGCCGTCGGGACTCTCGACCGAGTGGCCCCTACAATGAGCAGTTCTTC. Translating gives CASRRDSRPSGPYNEQFF.

This clone showed up just once. This CDR3 reads CASSSGGGSGEAFF. CDR3 coding DNA: TGTGCCAGCTCATCGGGAGGGGGCAGCGGTGAAGCTTTCTTT. The chain carries TRBV18 and TRBJ1-1, with 7 bases matching TRBD1. Per germline, CDR1 KGHSH and CDR2 LQKENI. Germline trimming cut 5 bases from V and 7 bases from J; bases unmatched to any gene: 10. This CDR3 is built from 14 residues.

This clone appeared once. The chain uses TRBV30 and TRBJ2-1; 7 bases agree with TRBD1. The CDR3 is 12 residues long. The germline CDR1 and CDR2 sequences are GTSNPN and SVGIG (reference sequence). CDR3 sequence reads: CASSRQGNEQFF. For the CDR3, the DNA is TGTGCTTCCAGCCGACAGGGAAATGAGCAGTTCTTC.

This rearrangement joins TRBV7-2 to TRBJ1-5; tentative D call: TRBD1 (6 bases). CDR3 length equals 16 residues. From germline, CDR1 is SGHTA and CDR2 FQGNSA. Trimming removed 3 bases at V and 7 bases at J, with 19 bases between. The CDR3 reads CASSLLQGLEGQPQHF. CDR3 DNA: TGTGCCAGCAGCTTGTTACAGGGTCTCGAAGGACAGCCCCAGCATTTT. The entire variable domain, with the rest obtained from reference TRBV7-2 and TRBJ1-5, is as follows: GAGVSQSPSNKVTEKGKDVELRCDPISGHTALYWYRQSLGQGLEFLIYFQGNSAPDKSGLPSDRFSAERTGGSVSTLTIQRTQQEDSAVYLCASSLLQGLEGQPQHFGDGTRLSIL.